The T cell receptor beta chain described here comes from a study of T cell responses to AZD1222 COVID-19 vaccine (dated by TCRdb to the early 2020s). Study-level background: Because spike-specific TCR depth and breadth did not differ between the two schedules, AZD1222 recipients who got a second dose at roughly 4 weeks were pooled with those who got a second dose at roughly 12 weeks. A total of 230 or so trial participants underwent TCR sequencing, of whom about 200 received two doses of AZD1222 and about 26 received two doses of the MenACWY control vaccine. Trial participants were enrolled by age into subgroups of 18-55, 56-69 and 70-plus years, and around 150, 29 and 61 TCR-sequenced participants, respectively, were included in these subgroups.

Explained via the paper, the time point label denotes: baseline before first vaccination. Vaccinee samples came from UK trials COV001 and COV002, including a single-blind randomized controlled phase 2/3 trial of AZD1222 (ChAdOx1 nCoV-19) in healthy adults. For TCRbeta chain sequencing, PBMC samples from trial participants were taken at day 0 and at day 28 after the second dose. There are 13 amino acids in the CDR3, from cysteine to phenylalanine inclusive. The kept DNA is CDR3 alone, 39 bases in frame from the first base. The germline V and J ends show losses of 4 bases and 11 bases respectively, and no gene match explains 10 bases of the junction. According to the germline V gene, CDR1 reads SQVTM and CDR2 reads ANQGSEA. Worth noting for this clone: It has no known antigen specificity. Per-nucleotide qualities are absent, and no much larger clonotype sits a single base away.

The CDR3 regions of human TCRbeta chains were subjected to immunosequencing. Regarding the original processing steps: TCRs in the repertoires were compared against a reference library of SARS-CoV-2-specific TCRs that had been generated with the MIRA antigen-specificity platform. Breadth was defined as the fraction of unique TCRs that were SARS-CoV-2-associated, and depth was defined as the fraction of total T cells that were SARS-CoV-2-associated. Using the MIRA data, each spike-specific TCR was mapped to the spike region that the TCR reacts to and placed in a CD4 or CD8 class. Log10-transformed breadth and depth values were compared by one-way ANOVA with Sidak's multiple comparisons tests. In its TCRdb copy, this immuneACCESS table keeps in-frame sequences only and misses some clones. Where compared with another copy, unresolved V genes explain less than half of these, and the others have no known cause. From that table come the V and J calls and clone size; the DNA was used to work out D and trimming. This sample gives about 78,000 clones in total; roughly 85% of them show up just once. The top ten hold about 3% of the sample.

Findings and caveats that apply to the study as a whole: Spike-specific TCR breadth and depth rose significantly after two AZD1222 doses compared with day 0 and with MenACWY recipients. In the small 56-69-year group, the increase in depth fell short of significance, most likely because of low power. Conclusions about previously exposed vaccinees are limited, since just six or seven AZD1222 recipients were seropositive for SARS-CoV-2 at baseline. CD4 TCRs associated with the vaccine covered the entire spike protein, and the dominant responses were in regions 160-218 and 743-854. Because no day 14 peak-response samples were available, repertoires were characterized only after the peak T cell response. Participants were mostly white British and included more females than males, and it was suggested by the authors that clonal diversity may have been underestimated. Epitopes outside the regions mutated in the B.1.351 and B.1.1.7 variants were reportedly recognized by nearly half of the unique spike-specific TCRs.

The source is an adult in good health. The sample in question was peripheral blood, obtained on day 0 of AZD1222 vaccination. Here the chain combines TRBV29-1 and TRBJ1-1; 10 junctional bases match TRBD1. The CDR3 in this case is CSVGGGTGEYAFF. The DNA sequence is TGCAGCGTTGGAGGGGGGACAGGGGAGTATGCTTTCTTT.